This paragraph covers one T cell receptor (beta chain) sequence. In the study's own analysis: Reference gene primer amplification yielded estimated nucleated cell counts. TCRdb's copy holds only in-frame clones and misses some; the assay was immunoSEQ multiplex PCR. V, J and clone size reflect that table, while D and trimming were determined from the DNA. The data show over 120,000 clones, more than 75% seen once. This CDR3 comprises 14 residues. Deletions cut 2 bases from V and 5 bases from J, with 13 bases between. The germline CDR1 and CDR2 sequences are MNHNY and SVGAGI (reference sequence). This sample is part of a study of blood T cell repertoires in COVID-19. Background on the study: Samples representing acute and convalescent COVID-19 were sourced from the United States, Italy and Spain. The cDNA or gDNA used as material had been derived from T cells, B-cell-depleted T cells, or PBMCs.

The source of this sequence is a human donor in a cohort sampled during active COVID-19. Specimen: peripheral blood. V is TRBV6-6 and J is TRBJ2-7; D may be TRBD1 (6 bases). CDR3 sequence reads: CASSYPDSTHEQYF. The CDR3, as DNA: TGTGCCAGCAGTTACCCGGACAGCACCCACGAGCAGTACTTC.